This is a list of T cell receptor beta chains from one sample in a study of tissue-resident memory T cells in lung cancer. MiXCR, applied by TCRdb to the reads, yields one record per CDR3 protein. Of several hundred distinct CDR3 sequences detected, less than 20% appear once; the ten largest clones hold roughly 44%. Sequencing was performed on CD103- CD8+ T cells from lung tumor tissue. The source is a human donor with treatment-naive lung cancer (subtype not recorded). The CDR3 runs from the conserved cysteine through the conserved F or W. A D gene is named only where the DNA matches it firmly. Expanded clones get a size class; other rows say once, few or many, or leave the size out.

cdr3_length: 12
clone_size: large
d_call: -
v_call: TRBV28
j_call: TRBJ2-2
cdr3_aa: CASSSGAGELFF
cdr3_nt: TGTGCCAGCAGTTCAGGGGCCGGGGAGCTGTTTTTT

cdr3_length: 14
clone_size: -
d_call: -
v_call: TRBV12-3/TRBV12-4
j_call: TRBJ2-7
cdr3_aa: CASSFGLGIYEQYF
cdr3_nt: TGTGCCAGCAGTTTCGGACTGGGGATTTACGAGCAGTACTTC

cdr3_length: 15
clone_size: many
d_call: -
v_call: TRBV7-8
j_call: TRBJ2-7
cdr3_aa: CASSLRQGPSYEQYF
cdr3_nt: TGTGCCAGCAGCTTAAGGCAGGGGCCGTCCTACGAGCAGTACTTC

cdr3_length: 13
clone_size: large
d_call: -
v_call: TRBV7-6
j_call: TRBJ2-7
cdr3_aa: CASSLAPGAEQYF
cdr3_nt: TGTGCCAGCAGCTTAGCCCCCGGGGCCGAGCAGTACTTC

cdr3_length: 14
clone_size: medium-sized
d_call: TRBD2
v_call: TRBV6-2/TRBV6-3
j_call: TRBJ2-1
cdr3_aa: CASSLGLSYNEQFF
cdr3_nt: TGTGCCAGCAGCCTGGGACTATCTTACAATGAGCAGTTCTTC

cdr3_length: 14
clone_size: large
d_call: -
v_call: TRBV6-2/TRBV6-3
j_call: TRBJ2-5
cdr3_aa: CASRERPMAETQYF
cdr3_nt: TGTGCCAGCAGAGAGAGACCAATGGCTGAGACCCAGTACTTC

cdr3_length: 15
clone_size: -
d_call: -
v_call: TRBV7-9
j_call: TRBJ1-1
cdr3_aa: CASSPTSPGATEAFF
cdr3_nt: TGTGCCAGCAGCCCAACAAGCCCAGGGGCCACTGAAGCTTTCTTT

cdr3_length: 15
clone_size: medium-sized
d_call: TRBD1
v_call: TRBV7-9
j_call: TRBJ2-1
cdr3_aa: CASSPRQGALNEQFF
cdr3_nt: TGTGCCAGCAGCCCCAGACAGGGGGCTTTGAATGAGCAGTTCTTC

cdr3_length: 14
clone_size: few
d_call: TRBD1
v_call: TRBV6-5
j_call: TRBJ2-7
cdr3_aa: CASSPSGQDYEQYF
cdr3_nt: TGTGCCAGCAGTCCGTCGGGACAGGACTACGAGCAGTACTTC

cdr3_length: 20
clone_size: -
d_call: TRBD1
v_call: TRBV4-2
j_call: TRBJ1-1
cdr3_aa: CASSQFFWQGAFCSSTEAFF
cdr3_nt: TGTGCCAGCAGCCAATTTTTCTGGCAGGGGGCTTTTTGTTCGAGCACTGAAGCTTTCTTT

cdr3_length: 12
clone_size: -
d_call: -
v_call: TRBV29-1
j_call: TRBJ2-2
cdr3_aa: CSPTENTGELFF
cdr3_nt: TGCAGCCCGACAGAGAACACCGGGGAGCTGTTTTTT

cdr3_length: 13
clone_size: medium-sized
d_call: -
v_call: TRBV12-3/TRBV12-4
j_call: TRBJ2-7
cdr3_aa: CASSQGPSTEQYF
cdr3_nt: TGTGCCAGCAGTCAGGGGCCCTCTACGGAGCAGTACTTC

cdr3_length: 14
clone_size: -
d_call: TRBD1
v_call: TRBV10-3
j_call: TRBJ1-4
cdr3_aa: CATTPGTASEKLFF
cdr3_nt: TGTGCCACAACCCCCGGGACAGCTTCTGAAAAACTGTTTTTT

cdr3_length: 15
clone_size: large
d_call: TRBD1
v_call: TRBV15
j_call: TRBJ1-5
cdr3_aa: CATSQRGRLIQPQHF
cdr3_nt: TGTGCCACCAGCCAAAGGGGGCGTCTGATCCAGCCCCAGCATTTT

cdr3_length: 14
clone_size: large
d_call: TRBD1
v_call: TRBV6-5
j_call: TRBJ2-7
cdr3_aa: CASSSTGVSYEQYF
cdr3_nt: TGTGCCAGCAGTTCTACAGGGGTCTCCTACGAGCAGTACTTC

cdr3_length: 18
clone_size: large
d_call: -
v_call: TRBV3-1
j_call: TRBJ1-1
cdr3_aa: CASSQDPLLVGVDTEAFF
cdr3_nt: TGTGCCAGCAGCCAAGACCCCCTTTTGGTGGGGGTGGACACTGAAGCTTTCTTT

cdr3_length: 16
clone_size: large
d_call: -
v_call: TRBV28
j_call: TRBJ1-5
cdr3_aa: CASSFLRDYSNQPQHF
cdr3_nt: TGTGCCAGCAGTTTTCTCCGGGACTATAGCAATCAGCCCCAGCATTTT

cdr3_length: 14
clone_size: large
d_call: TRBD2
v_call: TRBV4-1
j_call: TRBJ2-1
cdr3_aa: CASRVVAGGNEQFF
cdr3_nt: TGCGCCAGCAGGGTTGTAGCGGGAGGCAATGAGCAGTTCTTC

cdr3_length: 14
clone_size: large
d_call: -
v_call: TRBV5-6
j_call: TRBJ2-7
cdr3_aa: CASSSQGNKIEQYF
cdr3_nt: TGTGCCAGCAGCTCACAGGGCAATAAGATCGAGCAGTACTTC

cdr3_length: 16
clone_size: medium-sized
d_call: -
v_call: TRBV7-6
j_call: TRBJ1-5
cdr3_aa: CASSLSPGASNQPQHF
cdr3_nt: TGTGCCAGCAGCTTATCCCCGGGGGCCAGCAATCAGCCCCAGCATTTT

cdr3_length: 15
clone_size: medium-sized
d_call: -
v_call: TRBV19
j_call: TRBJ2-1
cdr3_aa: CASSIGLSSLNEQFF
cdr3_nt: TGTGCCAGTAGTATAGGACTGTCTAGTCTCAATGAGCAGTTCTTC

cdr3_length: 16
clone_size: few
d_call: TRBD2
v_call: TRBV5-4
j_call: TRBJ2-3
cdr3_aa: CASSPGLALLTDTQYF
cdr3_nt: TGTGCCAGCAGCCCGGGACTAGCTTTACTCACAGATACGCAGTATTTT

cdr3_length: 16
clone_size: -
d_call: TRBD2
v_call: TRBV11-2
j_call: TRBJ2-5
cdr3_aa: CASSLWSLAAKEPQYF
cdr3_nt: TGTGCCAGCAGCTTATGGTCGCTAGCGGCCAAAGAGCCCCAGTACTTC

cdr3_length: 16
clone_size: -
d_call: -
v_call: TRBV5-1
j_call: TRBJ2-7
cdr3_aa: CASSLYSEDGNYEQYF
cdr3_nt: TGCGCCAGCAGCTTGTACTCTGAGGACGGGAACTACGAGCAGTACTTC

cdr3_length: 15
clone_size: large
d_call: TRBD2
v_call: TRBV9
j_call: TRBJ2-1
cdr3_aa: CASTLQGLAGEEQFF
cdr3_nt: TGTGCCAGCACCCTGCAGGGGTTAGCGGGAGAAGAGCAGTTCTTC

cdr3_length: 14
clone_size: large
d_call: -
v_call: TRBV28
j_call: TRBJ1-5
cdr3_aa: CASSPDSYNQPQHF
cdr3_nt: TGTGCCAGCAGTCCCGACAGCTACAATCAGCCCCAGCATTTT

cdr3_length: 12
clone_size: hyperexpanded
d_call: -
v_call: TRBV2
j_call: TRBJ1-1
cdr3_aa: CASREGMAEAFF
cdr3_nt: TGTGCCAGCAGGGAGGGGATGGCTGAAGCTTTCTTT

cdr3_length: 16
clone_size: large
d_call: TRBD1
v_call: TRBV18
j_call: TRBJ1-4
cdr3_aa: CASSPFPGQSNEKLFF
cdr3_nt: TGTGCCAGCTCACCTTTCCCGGGACAGAGTAATGAAAAACTGTTTTTT

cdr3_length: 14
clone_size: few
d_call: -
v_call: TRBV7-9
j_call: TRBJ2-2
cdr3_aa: CASTAGSNTGELFF
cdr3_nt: TGTGCCAGCACAGCGGGCTCGAACACCGGGGAGCTGTTTTTT

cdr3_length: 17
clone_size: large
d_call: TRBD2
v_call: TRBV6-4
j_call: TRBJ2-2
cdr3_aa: CASSDTLGGGDTGELFF
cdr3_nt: TGTGCCAGCAGTGACACCCTCGGGGGGGGTGACACCGGGGAGCTGTTTTTT

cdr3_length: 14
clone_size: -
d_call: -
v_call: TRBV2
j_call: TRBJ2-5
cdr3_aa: CASSQERVQETQYF
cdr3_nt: TGTGCCAGCAGTCAGGAGAGGGTTCAAGAGACCCAGTACTTC

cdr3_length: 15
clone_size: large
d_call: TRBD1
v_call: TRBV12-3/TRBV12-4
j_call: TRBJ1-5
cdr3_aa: CASSLTGGRNQPQHF
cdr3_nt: TGTGCCAGCAGTCTGACAGGGGGCCGTAATCAGCCCCAGCATTTT

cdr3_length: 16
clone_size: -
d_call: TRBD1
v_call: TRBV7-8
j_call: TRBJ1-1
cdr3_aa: CASSPLTGGANTEAFF
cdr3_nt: TGTGCCAGCAGCCCCTTGACAGGGGGCGCGAACACTGAAGCTTTCTTT

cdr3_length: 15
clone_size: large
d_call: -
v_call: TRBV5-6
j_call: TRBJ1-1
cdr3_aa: CASSLGVNMNTEAFF
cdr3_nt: TGTGCCAGCAGTTTGGGGGTTAATATGAACACTGAAGCTTTCTTT

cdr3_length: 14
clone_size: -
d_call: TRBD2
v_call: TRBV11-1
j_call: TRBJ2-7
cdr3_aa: CASSLGADAGGQYF
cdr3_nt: TGTGCCAGCAGCTTAGGAGCGGATGCGGGAGGGCAGTACTTC

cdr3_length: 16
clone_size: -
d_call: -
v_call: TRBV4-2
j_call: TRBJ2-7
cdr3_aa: CASSQDPHGARNEQYF
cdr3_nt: TGTGCCAGCAGCCAAGATCCGCACGGGGCCAGGAACGAGCAGTACTTC

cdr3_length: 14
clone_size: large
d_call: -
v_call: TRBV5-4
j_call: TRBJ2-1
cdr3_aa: CASSLDGSYNEQFF
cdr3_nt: TGTGCCAGCAGCTTGGACGGGTCCTACAATGAGCAGTTCTTC

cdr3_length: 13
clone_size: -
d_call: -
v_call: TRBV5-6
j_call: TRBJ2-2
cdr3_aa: CASSLGGPGELFF
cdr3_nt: TGTGCCAGCAGCTTGGGGGGCCCCGGGGAGCTGTTTTTT

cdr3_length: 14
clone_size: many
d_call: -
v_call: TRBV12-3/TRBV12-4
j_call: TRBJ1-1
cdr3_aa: CASSLVPGNTEAFF
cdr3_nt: TGTGCCAGCAGTTTAGTCCCAGGGAACACTGAAGCTTTCTTT

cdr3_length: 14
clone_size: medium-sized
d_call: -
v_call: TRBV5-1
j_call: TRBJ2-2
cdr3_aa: CASTPGINTGELFF
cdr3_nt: TGCGCCAGCACCCCAGGGATCAACACCGGGGAGCTGTTTTTT

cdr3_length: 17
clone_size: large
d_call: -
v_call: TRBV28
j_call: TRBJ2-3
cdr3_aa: CASSSAPRAVSTDTQYF
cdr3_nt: TGTGCCAGCAGTTCCGCCCCTCGGGCGGTCAGCACAGATACGCAGTATTTT

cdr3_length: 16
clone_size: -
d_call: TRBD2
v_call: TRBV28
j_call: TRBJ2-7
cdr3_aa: CASIQNGASGLYEQYF
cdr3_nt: TGTGCCAGCATCCAAAACGGGGCTAGCGGGCTATACGAGCAGTACTTC

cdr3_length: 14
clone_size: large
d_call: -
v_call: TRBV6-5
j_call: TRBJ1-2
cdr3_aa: CASSEQGGSRGYTF
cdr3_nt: TGTGCCAGCAGCGAACAGGGAGGTTCTAGGGGCTACACCTTC